The clone carrying this T cell receptor (beta chain) occurred once. Its antigen is not known. Template switching with 5'RACE generated the TCR cDNA and added a universal primer site and UMIs. TCRdb re-derived calls from the 5' RACE reads in MiXCR, one entry per CDR3 protein. The table shows around 360,000 distinct CDR3 sequences, with 11% occurring only once. The sample comes from a study of T cells after yellow fever vaccination. Study conclusions and caveats: Detected again after the booster were most primary-vaccination clones, at 96% CD4 and 88% CD8.

CDR1 is SGHNT and CDR2 is YYREEE in the germline V gene (reference sequence). The length of the CDR3 is 14 residues. The germline V and J ends were trimmed by 6 bases and 0 bases, with 13 bases remaining between them. This clonotype was obtained from a man between 18 and 29 years old who received the YFV17D yellow fever vaccine. Sample: PBMCs, taken on the day of the first yellow fever vaccination. The V call is TRBV5-4, the J call TRBJ2-7; the D gene is possibly TRBD1 (6 bases). CDR3 protein: CASTRQDSSYEQYF. CDR3 coding DNA: TGTGCCAGCACCAGACAGGACAGCTCCTACGAGCAGTACTTC. The entire variable domain, with the rest obtained from reference TRBV5-4 and TRBJ2-7, is as follows: ETGVTQSPTHLIKTRGQQVTLRCSSQSGHNTVSWYQQALGQGPQFIFQYYREEENGRGNFPPRFSGLQFPNYSSELNVNALELDDSALYLCASTRQDSSYEQYFGPGTRLTVT.